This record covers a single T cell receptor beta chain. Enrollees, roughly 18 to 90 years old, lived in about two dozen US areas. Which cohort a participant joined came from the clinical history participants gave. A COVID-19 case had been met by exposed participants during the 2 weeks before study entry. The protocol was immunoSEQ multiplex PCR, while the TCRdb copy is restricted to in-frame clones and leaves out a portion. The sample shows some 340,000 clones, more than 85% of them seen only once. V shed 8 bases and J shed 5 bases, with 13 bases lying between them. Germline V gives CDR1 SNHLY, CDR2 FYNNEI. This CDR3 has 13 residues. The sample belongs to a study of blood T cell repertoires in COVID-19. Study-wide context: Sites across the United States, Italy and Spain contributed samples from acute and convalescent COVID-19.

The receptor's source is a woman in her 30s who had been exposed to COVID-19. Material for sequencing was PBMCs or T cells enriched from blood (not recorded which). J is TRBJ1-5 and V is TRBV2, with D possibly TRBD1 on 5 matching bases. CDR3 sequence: CASRLREDQPQHF. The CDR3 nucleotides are TGTGCCAGCCGCCTCAGGGAGGATCAGCCCCAGCATTTT.